This T cell receptor beta chain was retrieved from a study of identifying expanded T cells in peripheral blood. Overall study results and limits: Variance in clone template counts between approximately two-week samples significantly increased with total template count across all healthy donors. About 1.3 clones differed between technical replicates, versus 16.4 and 19 over time.

Concerning this clone itself: Antigen specificity is unknown.

Measured with immunoSEQ multiplex PCR; TCRdb has only the in-frame clones, and not every one. The sample includes 70,000 or so clones, roughly 90% of them seen just once. No infections or other immune events were documented during collection. Sequenced material: blood. The receptor's source is a person aged 18 to 70 in good health.

The CDR3 coding sequence is TGCGCCAGCAGCCAAGAGGGTAGCGGGAGTTCGGATACGCAGTATTTT. Its protein product is CASSQEGSGSSDTQYF. The chain joins TRBV4-1 to TRBJ2-3, with 9 bases lining up with TRBD2. V gave up 0 bases and J gave up 6 bases; unmatched junction bases: 7. The CDR3 runs to 16 residues. Germline V gives CDR1 MGHRA, CDR2 YSYEKL.